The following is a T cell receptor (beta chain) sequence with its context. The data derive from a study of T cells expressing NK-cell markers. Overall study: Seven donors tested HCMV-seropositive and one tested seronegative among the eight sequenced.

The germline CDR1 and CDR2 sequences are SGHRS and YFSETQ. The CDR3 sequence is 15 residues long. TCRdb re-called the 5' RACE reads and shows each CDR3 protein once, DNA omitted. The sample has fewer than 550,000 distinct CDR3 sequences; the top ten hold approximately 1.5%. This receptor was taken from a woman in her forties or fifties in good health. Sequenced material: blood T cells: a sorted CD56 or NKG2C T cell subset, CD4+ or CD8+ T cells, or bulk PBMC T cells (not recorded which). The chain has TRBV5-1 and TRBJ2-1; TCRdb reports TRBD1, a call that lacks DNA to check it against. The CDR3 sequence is CASSLQGSGYNEQFF.